The 3 T cell receptor beta chains in this list originate from one sample, sequenced in a study of blood T cell repertoires in COVID-19. The repertoire was sequenced with immunoSEQ multiplex PCR; TCRdb's copy has only in-frame clones and lacks some. This repertoire shows approximately 250,000 clones, around 86% found once; its top ten account for approximately 10%. Sequences were obtained from peripheral blood. The receptor set was obtained from a man between 40 and 49 years old with active or convalescent COVID-19.

The chain recombines TRBV7-8 with TRBJ1-1, with no clear D. Looked up from germline, CDR1 is SGHVS and CDR2 is FQNEAQ. The CDR3 has 11 residues. V was trimmed by 5 bases and J by 8 bases, leaving 9 bases between them. CDR3 bases: TGTGCCAGCAGCCCCAGAGCGGAAGCTTTCTTT. This codes for CASSPRAEAFF.

V is TRBV7-9 and J is TRBJ2-3; 8 bases fit TRBD1. V lost 4 bases, J lost 4 bases, and 13 bases stayed unmatched. In germline, CDR1 is SEHNR, CDR2 FQNEAQ (reference sequence). This CDR3 comprises 17 residues. The CDR3 DNA reads as TGTGCCAGCAGCTCAAGGACAGGGAGTGACACAGCAGATACGCAGTATTTT. It specifies CASSSRTGSDTADTQYF. The whole variable domain, filled in from reference TRBV7-9 and TRBJ2-3, reads DTGVSQNPRHKITKRGQNVTFRCDPISEHNRLYWYRQTLGQGPEFLTYFQNEAQLEKSRLLSDRFSAERPKGSFSTLEIQRTEQGDSAMYLCASSSRTGSDTADTQYFGPGTRLTVL.

The CDR3 bases are TGTGCCAGCAGCTTGGCCTATAACACTGAAGCTTTCTTT. This translates into CASSLAYNTEAFF. This rearrangement joins TRBV5-4 to TRBJ1-1; D not resolved. The CDR3 extends over 13 amino acids. Germline V gene lookup returns CDR1 SGHNT and CDR2 YYREEE (reference sequence). Trimming took off 0 bases at V and 2 bases at J, with 5 bases between the two ends. Together with reference TRBV5-4 and TRBJ1-1, the CDR3 gives the full variable domain: ETGVTQSPTHLIKTRGQQVTLRCSSQSGHNTVSWYQQALGQGPQFIFQYYREEENGRGNFPPRFSGLQFPNYSSELNVNALELDDSALYLCASSLAYNTEAFFGQGTRLTVV.